A single sample is the source of the 20 T cell receptor beta chains below, sequenced in a study of beta chain features in type 1 diabetes. Findings of the study overall: Significant though moderate, a shortening of TCRB CDR3s appeared in all four CD4+ subsets of Type 1 diabetes patients.

Isolated RNA was reverse transcribed in full, so expressed TCRB transcripts were sequenced. The data were produced by immunoSEQ multiplex PCR, yet TCRdb's version contains in-frame clones alone and is incomplete. The table lists some 190,000 clones, about 8% of them singletons. The antigens these receptors bind are not known. Input material: central memory CD4+ T cells from blood. The receptors originated from a woman aged 40 to 50 with type 1 diabetes.

This clone was recorded a few times. This chain connects TRBV7-3 to TRBJ2-1; 10 bases align to TRBD1. From germline, CDR1 is SGHTA and CDR2 FQGTGA. This CDR3 is 16 amino acids long. The V gene end was trimmed by 5 bases and the J gene end by 3 bases; junction bases not matched to a gene: 7. This CDR3 is CASSPSGQGIYNEQFF. The CDR3 nucleotides read TGTGCCAGCAGCCCCTCGGGACAGGGGATCTACAATGAGCAGTTCTTC.

This clone was seen only a few times. This sequence joins TRBV7-8 and TRBJ2-7; possible D gene TRBD2, 5 bases. CDR3 size: 16 residues. V lost 4 bases and J lost 2, with 18 bases in between. Per the germline V gene, CDR1 is SGHVS and CDR2 is FQNEAQ. Here the CDR3 DNA reads TGTGCCAGCAGCTCGGGGAAGGACGCGGTCGCCTACGAGCAGTACTTC. Its translation: CASSSGKDAVAYEQYF.

This clone was detected only a few times. The chain recombines TRBV5-6 with TRBJ2-1, with 9 bases lining up with TRBD2. V dropped 0 bases and J dropped 6; count of bases not matched to a gene: 7. The germline CDR1 and CDR2 sequences are SGHDT and YYEEEE. This CDR3 is built from 16 residues. This chain's CDR3 is CASSLDFGGGANEQFF. CDR3 DNA sequence: TGTGCCAGCAGCTTGGATTTCGGCGGGGGGGCCAATGAGCAGTTCTTC.

This clone was observed a handful of times. The chain joins TRBV28 to TRBJ2-1; possibly TRBD2 for D (7 bases). The V and J ends lost 8 bases and 3 bases respectively, with 17 bases between them. Germline CDR1 MDHEN, CDR2 SYDVKM. CDR3 length equals 15 residues. CDR3 in DNA: TGTGCCAGCTTTGGGGGGGCTTCAAACTACAATGAGCAGTTCTTC. This encodes CASFGGASNYNEQFF.

This chain joins TRBV27 and TRBJ2-7; D is uncertain. Germline CDR1 and CDR2: MNHEY and SMNVEV (reference sequence). The CDR3 length is 15 residues. V was shortened by 6 bases and J by 2 bases, with 17 bases between the two germline ends. CDR3 nucleotides: TGTGCCAGCAGCCCCCTTAGCCGACCGGCCTACGAGCAGTACTTC. Its translation: CASSPLSRPAYEQYF.

The table lists this clone with a few counts. J is TRBJ1-5 and V is TRBV6-5, with D unresolved. V lost 7 bases to trimming and J lost 4 bases, with 14 bases between them. The CDR3 runs to 14 residues. CDR1 and CDR2 from the germline V gene are MNHEY and SVGAGI. As DNA, the CDR3 is TGTGCCAGCAAGAGGGAAGGAGGGAATCAGCCCCAGCATTTT. This translates into CASKREGGNQPQHF.

This clone was observed a few times. This chain joins TRBV9 and TRBJ2-3; a weak D match, TRBD2 (6 bases). This CDR3 is 15 amino acids long. Germline CDR1 SGDLS, CDR2 YYNGEE. The V end lost 4 bases, the J end lost 2 bases, and 14 bases lay between the germline ends. For the CDR3, the DNA is TGTGCCAGCAGCCGGGACTCGGGAACCACAGATACGCAGTATTTT. This encodes CASSRDSGTTDTQYF. The entire variable domain, with the rest obtained from reference TRBV9 and TRBJ2-3, is as follows: DSGVTQTPKHLITATGQRVTLRCSPRSGDLSVYWYQQSLDQGLQFLIQYYNGEERAKGNILERFSAQQFPDLHSELNLSSLELGDSALYFCASSRDSGTTDTQYFGPGTRLTVL.

The V gene is TRBV7-3, the J gene TRBJ2-7, with D perhaps matching TRBD1 (6 bases). CDR1 and CDR2 (germline): SGHTA, FQGTGA. Deletions cut 5 bases from V and 6 bases from J, with 17 bases between. This CDR3 is built from 14 residues. The CDR3 sequence is CASSLTSQGSEQYF. The CDR3 bases are TGTGCCAGCAGCCTTACTTCACAGGGCTCCGAGCAGTACTTC. The full variable domain, rest sourced from reference TRBV7-3 and TRBJ2-7, is GAGVSQTPSNKVTEKGKYVELRCDPISGHTALYWYRQSLGQGPEFLIYFQGTGAADDSGLPNDRFFAVRPEGSVSTLKIQRTERGDSAVYLCASSLTSQGSEQYFGPGTRLTVT.

The V gene is TRBV28, the J gene TRBJ2-3, with 7 bases identical to TRBD2. V shed 3 bases and J 2 bases; nucleotides not matched to a gene: 5. The CDR3 is made up of 15 amino acids. Germline CDR1 and CDR2: MDHEN and SYDVKM. Written as DNA, the CDR3 is TGTGCCAGCAGTTTCGGGGGGACCGCCACAGATACGCAGTATTTT. It yields the protein CASSFGGTATDTQYF.

The chain links TRBV5-6 to TRBJ2-1; D is possibly TRBD2 (6 bases). V lost 0 bases and J lost 3, with 13 bases in between. Germline V CDR1 and CDR2: SGHDT, YYEEEE. The CDR3 has 16 residues. The CDR3 DNA reads as TGTGCCAGCAGCTTGGTCCGGGACTTCGGCTACAATGAGCAGTTCTTC. This translates into CASSLVRDFGYNEQFF. The whole variable domain, filled in from reference TRBV5-6 and TRBJ2-1, reads DAGVTQSPTHLIKTRGQQVTLRCSPKSGHDTVSWYQQALGQGPQFIFQYYEEEERQRGNFPDRFSGHQFPNYSSELNVNALLLGDSALYLCASSLVRDFGYNEQFFGPGTRLTVL.

The chain has TRBV7-9 and TRBJ1-5; D unclear. V was pared by 6 bases and J by 4 bases, with 10 bases between. Germline V gives CDR1 SEHNR, CDR2 FQNEAQ (reference sequence). CDR3 size: 13 residues. Written as DNA, the CDR3 is TGTGCCAGCAGTTCCTTATTGAATCAGCCCCAGCATTTT. It translates to CASSSLLNQPQHF. The whole variable domain, remainder taken from reference TRBV7-9 and TRBJ1-5, is DTGVSQNPRHKITKRGQNVTFRCDPISEHNRLYWYRQTLGQGPEFLTYFQNEAQLEKSRLLSDRFSAERPKGSFSTLEIQRTEQGDSAMYLCASSSLLNQPQHFGDGTRLSIL.

The chain has TRBV7-8 and TRBJ1-1; TRBD1 matches 11 bases. Germline assignment: CDR1 SGHVS and CDR2 FQNEAQ. The CDR3 is 14 residues long. J was trimmed by 4 bases and V by 5 bases; bases with no gene match: 3. The CDR3 here is CASSPGTGGTEAFF. CDR3 coding DNA: TGTGCCAGCAGCCCTGGGACAGGGGGCACTGAAGCTTTCTTT.

In this sample, this clone turned up a few times. The V gene is TRBV28, the J gene TRBJ1-1; D uncertain. The CDR3 extends over 13 amino acids. Germline lookup yields CDR1 MDHEN and CDR2 SYDVKM. Deletions cut 4 bases from V and 5 bases from J, with 11 bases between. Written as DNA, the CDR3 is TGTGCCAGCAGTTCGGCCCAACAGACTGAAGCTTTCTTT. Amino acids: CASSSAQQTEAFF.

The V gene is TRBV15, the J gene TRBJ2-1, with a tentative D call TRBD1 (6 bases). This CDR3 is built from 17 residues. The germline V and J ends were trimmed by 0 bases and 2 bases, with 14 bases remaining between them. Germline CDR1 and CDR2: LNHNV and YYDKDF (reference sequence). CDR3 sequence: CATSRDNRARTYNEQFF. CDR3 coding DNA: TGTGCCACCAGCAGAGATAACAGGGCCCGGACCTACAATGAGCAGTTCTTC.

The chain is built from TRBV18 and TRBJ1-1; TRBD1 agrees at 8 bases. CDR1 KGHSH and CDR2 LQKENI come from the germline V gene. V lost 2 bases to trimming and J lost 0 bases; unmatched junction nucleotides: 2. The CDR3 consists of 15 residues. The CDR3 protein is CASSPGDRMNTEAFF. The DNA of the CDR3 is TGTGCCAGCTCACCAGGGGACAGGATGAACACTGAAGCTTTCTTT.

This clone was counted a few times. The chain uses TRBV2 and TRBJ2-3; 8 bases agree with TRBD1. Unmatched junction bases numbered 9, after V lost 7 bases and J lost 0 bases. This CDR3 contains 16 residues. Germline V CDR1 and CDR2: SNHLY, FYNNEI. Here the CDR3 reads CASTEERTGSTDTQYF. The DNA for the CDR3 is TGTGCCAGCACCGAGGAGAGGACAGGGAGCACAGATACGCAGTATTTT.

The rearrangement uses TRBV2 and TRBJ2-1, with a possible D match to TRBD2 (5 bases). The CDR3 has 13 amino acids. V gave up 6 bases and J gave up 3 bases, with 9 bases separating them. From germline, CDR1 is SNHLY and CDR2 FYNNEI. The chain's CDR3 is CASSRAGYNEQFF. The CDR3 DNA reads TGTGCCAGCAGCCGCGCGGGCTACAATGAGCAGTTCTTC.

This clone was observed a handful of times. The chain employs TRBV29-1 and TRBJ2-1, with 7 nucleotides matching TRBD2. Germline trimming cut 4 bases from V and 10 bases from J; bases unmatched to any gene: 7. Germline V gene lookup returns CDR1 SQVTM and CDR2 ANQGSEA. The CDR3 runs 12 residues. Here the CDR3 reads CSVAAGAREQFF. The CDR3 nucleotides are TGCAGCGTTGCGGCGGGAGCGCGAGAGCAGTTCTTC.

The V and J genes are TRBV5-4 and TRBJ2-7, with D possibly TRBD2 on 6 matching bases. V was cut by 0 bases and J by 1 base, with 8 bases left in between. From germline, CDR1 is SGHNT and CDR2 YYREEE (reference sequence). CDR3 size: 14 residues. The CDR3 coding sequence is TGTGCCAGCAGCTTGGGCGGGGAATCCTACGAGCAGTACTTC. This codes for CASSLGGESYEQYF. Supplemented by reference TRBV5-4 and TRBJ2-7, the full variable domain reads ETGVTQSPTHLIKTRGQQVTLRCSSQSGHNTVSWYQQALGQGPQFIFQYYREEENGRGNFPPRFSGLQFPNYSSELNVNALELDDSALYLCASSLGGESYEQYFGPGTRLTVT.

The rearrangement links TRBV5-1 to TRBJ2-1; TRBD1 agrees at 11 bases. The germline gives CDR1 SGHRS, CDR2 YFSETQ. The trim removed 2 bases at V and 6 bases at J, leaving 7 bases unmatched. The CDR3 has 16 amino acids. The CDR3 DNA follows: TGCGCCAGCAGCTTTGGCCGGACAGGGGGCCTCAATGAGCAGTTCTTC. Residues: CASSFGRTGGLNEQFF.